This record looks at one T cell receptor (beta chain) sequence and its context. Its antigen is undetermined. Each CDR3 protein gets one entry after TCRdb re-called the reads with MiXCR. Of around 740,000 distinct CDR3 sequences listed, less than 40% are singletons. This specimen comes from a study of T cell repertoires in cytomegalovirus infection. Background on the study: Signatures in public TCR beta sequences pointed to both CMV infection and matching HLA type.

The CDR3 totals 19 residues. The V end lost 6 bases, the J end lost 0 bases, and 24 bases lay between the germline ends. In germline, CDR1 is MNHNY, CDR2 SVGAGI (reference sequence). Study results and caveats: Cumulative public TCR beta family frequency identified CMV carriers with the relevant HLA. HLA-C-restricted CMV clonotypes gave the most frequent clonotype in two of eight donors.

The rearrangement joins TRBV6-6 to TRBJ2-4, with a tentative D call TRBD1 (5 bases). The sequencing sample was made of PBMCs. This TCR was sampled from a human donor in good health (CMV status not recorded). Some clones in this sample may be carry-over from other donors' samples. This chain's CDR3 is CASSLREAQPNIAKNIQYF. In DNA form, the CDR3 reads TGTGCCAGCAGCCTCAGGGAAGCGCAACCCAACATAGCCAAAAACATTCAGTACTTC.